This T cell receptor (beta chain) is drawn from a study of early T cells in non-severe SARS-CoV-2 infection. Across the whole study: Bulk RNA from unsorted whole blood was sequenced; chains were unpaired. General study points: Database matching using VDJdb favored anti-spike CD8 responses, with private and CD4 specificities left missing.

The count of this clonotype is one. Its cognate antigen is unknown. At one end, the junction sequence differs from germline, possibly due to a read error. Individual cDNA molecules were tagged with unique molecular identifiers, the study reported. From the 5' RACE reads, TCRdb called clonotypes with MiXCR, one entry per CDR3 protein. The sample has 60,000 or so distinct CDR3 sequences, 10% to 15% seen once. The CDR3 consists of 15 residues. The sample in question was whole blood, obtained at baseline. This clonotype originated in an adult who was a healthcare worker with PCR-confirmed SARS-CoV-2 infection or an uninfected control (not recorded which). This chain uses TRBV12-3 or TRBV12-4 with TRBJ2-5; 7 bases fit TRBD1. This CDR3 is CPSSPPGQPEETQYF. For the CDR3, the DNA is TGTCCCAGCAGCCCTCCGGGACAGCCCGAAGAGACCCAGTACTTC.